These 5 T cell receptor beta chains originate from one sample sequenced in a study of shared clonotypes between healthy human individuals. The data were produced by immunoSEQ multiplex PCR, yet TCRdb's version contains in-frame clones alone and is incomplete. The data hold some 2.3 million clones, with 85% to 95% observed a single time. The sample was naive CD4+ T cells from PBMCs. Indicated subset: CD45RA+ positively selected. The receptor set was obtained from a man aged 18 to 35 in good health. Some clones in this sample may be carry-over from other donors' samples.

The chain combines TRBV9 with TRBJ2-7; perhaps TRBD2 as D (6 bases). From germline, CDR1 is SGDLS and CDR2 YYNGEE. This CDR3 has 13 amino acids. Trimming cost V 4 bases and J 7 bases, with 15 bases left between them. The CDR3 loop reads CASSREYLGEQYF. CDR3 sequence (DNA): TGTGCCAGCAGCCGGGAGTACCTGGGGGAGCAGTACTTC. The full variable domain, completed using reference TRBV9 and TRBJ2-7, is DSGVTQTPKHLITATGQRVTLRCSPRSGDLSVYWYQQSLDQGLQFLIQYYNGEERAKGNILERFSAQQFPDLHSELNLSSLELGDSALYFCASSREYLGEQYFGPGTRLTVT.

This chain uses TRBV19 with TRBJ2-1; 10 nucleotides line up with TRBD1. The J segment lost 7 bases and the V segment lost 2 bases, leaving 11 bases of the junction unmatched. Germline V gene sequence: CDR1 LNHDA, CDR2 SQIVND (reference sequence). The CDR3 is 17 amino acids. CDR3 amino acids: CASSILAGTGVLNEQFF. In nucleotides, the CDR3 is TGTGCCAGTAGTATACTCGCGGGGACAGGGGTTTTGAATGAGCAGTTCTTC. The complete variable domain, with remaining parts taken from reference TRBV19 and TRBJ2-1, reads DGGITQSPKYLFRKEGQNVTLSCEQNLNHDAMYWYRQDPGQGLRLIYYSQIVNDFQKGDIAEGYSVSREKKESFPLTVTSAQKNPTAFYLCASSILAGTGVLNEQFFGPGTRLTVL.

This clone was seen a single time. Other DNA sequences from this sample encode an identical CDR3 as well. V and J are TRBV4-2 and TRBJ1-3; D gene unclear. The CDR3 has 15 amino acids. Germline V gene lookup returns CDR1 LGHNA and CDR2 YNFKEQ. V lost 0 bases and J lost 0, with 6 bases in between. The CDR3, as DNA: TGTGCCAGCAGCCAAGAAGGATCCTCTGGAAACACCATATATTTT. The encoded protein is CASSQEGSSGNTIYF.

The gene calls are TRBV5-6 and TRBJ2-5; unclear D gene. Germline CDR1 and CDR2: SGHDT and YYEEEE. V dropped 2 bases and J dropped 5 bases, with 7 bases sitting between them. The CDR3 has 12 residues. CDR3 DNA: TGTGCCAGCAGCTTATATGAGGAGACCCAGTACTTC. This sequence encodes CASSLYEETQYF.

The rearrangement joins TRBV9 to TRBJ1-1, with a weak D call TRBD1 (5 bases). Germline lookup yields CDR1 SGDLS and CDR2 YYNGEE. The CDR3 consists of 14 residues. V gave up 4 bases and J gave up 3 bases, with 13 bases separating them. CDR3 coding DNA: TGTGCCAGCAGCAGTAGGTGGGGGGACACTGAAGCTTTCTTT. The encoded protein is CASSSRWGDTEAFF.